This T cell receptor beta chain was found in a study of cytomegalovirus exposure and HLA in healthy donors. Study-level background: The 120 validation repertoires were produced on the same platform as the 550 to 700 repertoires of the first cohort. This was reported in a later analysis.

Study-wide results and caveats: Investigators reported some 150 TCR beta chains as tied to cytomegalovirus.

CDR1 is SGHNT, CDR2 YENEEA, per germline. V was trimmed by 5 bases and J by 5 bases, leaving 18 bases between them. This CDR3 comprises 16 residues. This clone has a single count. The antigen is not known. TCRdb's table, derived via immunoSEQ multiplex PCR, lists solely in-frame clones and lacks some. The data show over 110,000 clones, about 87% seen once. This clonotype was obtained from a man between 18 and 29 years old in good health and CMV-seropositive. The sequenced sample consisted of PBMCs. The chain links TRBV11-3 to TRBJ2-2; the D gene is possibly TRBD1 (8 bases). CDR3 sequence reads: CASSQLTGGGTGELFF. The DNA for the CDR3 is TGTGCCAGCAGCCAGCTTACAGGGGGAGGGACCGGGGAGCTGTTTTTT.